This passage covers 10 T cell receptor beta chains from one sample sequenced in a study of T-cell memory formation after mild COVID-19. TCRdb re-called the 5' RACE reads with MiXCR, one entry per CDR3 protein. In the table there are about 340,000 distinct CDR3 sequences, under 25% of which are singletons. The sample comprised PBMCs or a T cell subset sorted from them (not recorded which). All receptors derive from an adult woman who had mild COVID-19 (a few samples of this study predate the infection). Cell type and time point are not known.

The chain has TRBV29-1 and TRBJ1-3; D not resolved. V lost 8 bases, J lost 2 bases, and 13 bases lay in between. The germline gives CDR1 SQVTM, CDR2 ANQGSEA. The CDR3 is 13 amino acids. CDR3 sequence: CSMIGPAGNTIYF. CDR3 coding DNA: TGCAGCATGATCGGACCTGCTGGAAACACCATATATTTT.

This clonotype was recorded a few times. The gene calls are TRBV5-1 and TRBJ2-2; TRBD2 agrees at 7 bases. The CDR3 spans 15 residues. Trimming removed 7 bases from V and 0 bases from J; junction bases left unmatched: 6. Looked up from germline, CDR1 is SGHRS and CDR2 is YFSETQ. The CDR3 DNA is TGCGCCAGCTCAAGCGGGGACCCGAACACCGGGGAGCTGTTTTTT. Protein sequence: CASSSGDPNTGELFF.

This clonotype appeared a few times. This CDR3 fails to terminate in the conserved phenylalanine or tryptophan, so it likely reflects a read error. Because the CDR3's place on the DNA is in doubt, the DNA is left out and the CDR3 is given as listed by TCRdb. This chain uses TRBV20-1 with TRBJ1-2; TRBD1, the table's D call, lacks a check against the DNA. Germline V gene data show CDR1 as DFQATT and CDR2 as SNEGSKA (reference sequence). From its first to its last residue, the CDR3 has 9 amino acids. The CDR3 region is CSARDRQDY.

This clonotype was found many times. The chain couples TRBV7-2 to TRBJ1-2; possible D gene TRBD1, 5 bases. V was trimmed by 1 base and J by 8 bases, leaving 14 bases between them. CDR3 length equals 14 residues. Germline CDR1 and CDR2: SGHTA and FQGNSA. The chain's CDR3 is CASSLDPQQGGYTF. Written as DNA, the CDR3 is TGTGCCAGCAGCTTAGACCCCCAGCAGGGCGGCTACACCTTC.

This sequence joins TRBV5-4 and TRBJ2-1, with D uncertain. The V end lost 0 bases, the J end lost 3 bases, and 10 bases lay between the germline ends. This CDR3 is built from 15 residues. Germline V lookup: CDR1 SGHNT, CDR2 YYREEE (reference sequence). The CDR3 loop reads CASSLEWSGYNEQFF. CDR3 bases: TGTGCCAGCAGCTTGGAATGGTCCGGCTACAATGAGCAGTTCTTC.

This clonotype was seen more than once but under ten times. V is TRBV7-2 and J is TRBJ2-3; TRBD2 aligns across 7 bases. The J segment lost 4 bases and the V segment lost 5 bases, leaving 9 bases of the junction unmatched. The germline V gene has CDR1 SGHTA and CDR2 FQGNSA. The CDR3 covers 15 residues. CDR3 amino acids: CASSPGLVHPDTQYF. The CDR3, as DNA: TGTGCCAGCAGCCCCGGACTAGTTCATCCAGATACGCAGTATTTT.

The table lists this clonotype with a few counts. This rearrangement joins TRBV12-3 or TRBV12-4 to TRBJ2-1; 7 positions match TRBD2. V lost 3 bases to trimming and J lost 7 bases; unmatched junction nucleotides: 9. The CDR3 extends over 15 amino acids. The CDR3 reads CASSFYQRGENEQFF. CDR3 DNA sequence: TGTGCCAGCAGTTTTTACCAGCGGGGTGAAAATGAGCAGTTCTTC.

The chain combines TRBV19 with TRBJ2-7; weak D call: TRBD2 (5 bases). Per the germline V gene, CDR1 is LNHDA and CDR2 is SQIVND (reference sequence). The CDR3 has 13 amino acids. V shed 9 bases and J shed 4 bases, with 16 bases lying between them. The CDR3 protein is CASLSTGGYEQYF. Here the CDR3 DNA reads TGTGCCAGCCTCTCAACGGGCGGGTACGAGCAGTACTTC.

V gene TRBV9 combines with J gene TRBJ2-3; D gene uncertain. Germline-derived CDR1 and CDR2 are SGDLS and YYNGEE. The CDR3 length is 15 residues. Trimming removed 0 bases from V and 4 bases from J, with 12 bases in between. This CDR3 reads CASSVDLPWADTQYF. For the CDR3, the DNA is TGTGCCAGCAGCGTAGACCTCCCCTGGGCAGATACGCAGTATTTT.

In its sample, this clonotype was seen a few times. This sequence joins TRBV11-2 and TRBJ2-1, with 7 bases identical to TRBD2. The germline gives CDR1 SGHAT, CDR2 FQNNGV. V lost 3 bases to trimming and J lost 8 bases; unmatched junction nucleotides: 10. The length of the CDR3 is 15 residues. CDR3 sequence reads: CASSFSGSPRDEQFF. The CDR3 coding sequence is TGTGCCAGCAGCTTTAGCGGGTCCCCACGCGATGAGCAGTTCTTC. The full variable domain, its missing parts supplied by reference TRBV11-2 and TRBJ2-1, is EAGVAQSPRYKIIEKRQSVAFWCNPISGHATLYWYQQILGQGPKLLIQFQNNGVVDDSQLPKDRFSAERLKGVDSTLKIQPAKLEDSAVYLCASSFSGSPRDEQFFGPGTRLTVL.